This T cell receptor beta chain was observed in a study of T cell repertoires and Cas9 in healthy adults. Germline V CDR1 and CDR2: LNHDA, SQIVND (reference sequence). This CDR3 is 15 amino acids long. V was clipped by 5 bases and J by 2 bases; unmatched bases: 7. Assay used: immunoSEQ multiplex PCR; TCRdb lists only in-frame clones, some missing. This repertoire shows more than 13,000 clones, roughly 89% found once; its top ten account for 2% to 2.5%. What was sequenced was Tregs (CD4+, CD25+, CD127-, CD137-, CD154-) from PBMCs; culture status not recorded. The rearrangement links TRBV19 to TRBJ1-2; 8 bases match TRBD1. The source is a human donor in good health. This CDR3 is CASSSGQGLNYGYTF. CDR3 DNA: TGTGCCAGTAGTTCCGGACAGGGCTTAAACTATGGCTACACCTTC.